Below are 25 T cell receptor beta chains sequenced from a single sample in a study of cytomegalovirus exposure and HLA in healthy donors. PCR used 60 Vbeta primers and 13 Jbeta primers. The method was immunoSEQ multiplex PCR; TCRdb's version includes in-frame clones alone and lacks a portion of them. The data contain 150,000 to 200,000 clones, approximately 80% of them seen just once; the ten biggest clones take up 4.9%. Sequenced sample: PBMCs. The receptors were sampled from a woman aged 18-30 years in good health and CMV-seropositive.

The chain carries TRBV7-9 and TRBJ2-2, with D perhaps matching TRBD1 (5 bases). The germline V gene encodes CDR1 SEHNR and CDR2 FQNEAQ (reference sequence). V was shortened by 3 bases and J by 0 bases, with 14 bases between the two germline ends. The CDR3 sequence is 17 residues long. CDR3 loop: CASSFSLRTTNTGELFF. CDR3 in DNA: TGTGCCAGCAGCTTTTCCCTCCGGACAACGAACACCGGGGAGCTGTTTTTT.

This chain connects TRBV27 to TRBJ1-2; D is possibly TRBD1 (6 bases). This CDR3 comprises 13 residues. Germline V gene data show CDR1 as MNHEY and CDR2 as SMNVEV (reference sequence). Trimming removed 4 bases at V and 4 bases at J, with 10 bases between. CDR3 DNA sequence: TGTGCCAGCAGTTCCGGACAGCTCTATGGCTACACCTTC. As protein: CASSSGQLYGYTF.

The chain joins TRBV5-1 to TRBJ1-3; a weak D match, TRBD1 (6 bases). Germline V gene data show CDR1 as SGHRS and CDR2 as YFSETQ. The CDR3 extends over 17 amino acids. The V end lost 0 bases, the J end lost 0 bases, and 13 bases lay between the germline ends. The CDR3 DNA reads TGCGCCAGCAGCTTGGGTAACAGGGCCTCCTCTGGAAACACCATATATTTT. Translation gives CASSLGNRASSGNTIYF. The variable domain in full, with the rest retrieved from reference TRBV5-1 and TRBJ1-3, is KAGVTQTPRYLIKTRGQQVTLSCSPISGHRSVSWYQQTPGQGLQFLFEYFSETQRNKGNFPGRFSGRQFSNSRSEMNVSTLELGDSALYLCASSLGNRASSGNTIYFGEGSWLTVV.

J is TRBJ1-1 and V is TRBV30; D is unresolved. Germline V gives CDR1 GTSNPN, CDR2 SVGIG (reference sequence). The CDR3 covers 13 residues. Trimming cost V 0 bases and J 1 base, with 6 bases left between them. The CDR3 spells CAWSVEPNTEAFF. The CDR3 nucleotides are TGTGCCTGGAGTGTAGAGCCGAACACTGAAGCTTTCTTT.

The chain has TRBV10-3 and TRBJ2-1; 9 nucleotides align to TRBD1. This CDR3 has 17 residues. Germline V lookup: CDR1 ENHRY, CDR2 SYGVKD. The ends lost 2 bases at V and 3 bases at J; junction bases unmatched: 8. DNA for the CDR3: TGTGCCATCAGTGAGCCGATTAGACAGGGGGGCTACAATGAGCAGTTCTTC. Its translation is CAISEPIRQGGYNEQFF.

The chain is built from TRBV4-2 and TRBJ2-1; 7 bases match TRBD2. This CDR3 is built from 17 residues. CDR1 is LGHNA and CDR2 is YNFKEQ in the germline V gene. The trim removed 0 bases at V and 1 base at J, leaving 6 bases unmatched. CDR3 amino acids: CASSQDRTGGSYNEQFF. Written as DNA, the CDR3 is TGTGCCAGCAGCCAAGACAGGACCGGGGGGTCCTACAATGAGCAGTTCTTC.

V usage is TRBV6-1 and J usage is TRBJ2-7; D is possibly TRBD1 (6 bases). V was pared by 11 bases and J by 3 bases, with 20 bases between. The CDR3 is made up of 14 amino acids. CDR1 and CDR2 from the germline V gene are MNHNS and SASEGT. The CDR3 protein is CAVAPSGAVYEQYF. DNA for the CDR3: TGTGCCGTCGCACCCTCAGGGGCCGTCTACGAGCAGTACTTC.

This CDR3 is CASSVVADTQYF. The CDR3 DNA is TGTGCCAGCAGCGTAGTGGCCGATACGCAGTATTTT. The V call is TRBV9, the J call TRBJ2-3; D is uncertain. CDR3 length equals 12 residues. The V end was cut by 0 bases, the J end by 6 bases, with 5 bases between. CDR1 and CDR2 (germline): SGDLS, YYNGEE.

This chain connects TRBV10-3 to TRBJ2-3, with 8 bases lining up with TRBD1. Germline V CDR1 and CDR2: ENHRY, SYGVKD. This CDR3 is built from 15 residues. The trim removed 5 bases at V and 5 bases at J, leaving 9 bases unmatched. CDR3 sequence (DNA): TGTGCCATCAGTCCCAAGACACAGGGGGAAGATACGCAGTATTTT. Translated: CAISPKTQGEDTQYF.

CDR3 in DNA: TGTGCCAGCAGTTCGAGAGCAGGGTTTATGGAAGCTTTCTTT. This translates into CASSSRAGFMEAFF. The J gene is TRBJ1-1, the V gene TRBV6-5, with D possibly being TRBD1 (5 bases). Germline CDR1 reads MNHEY; CDR2 reads SVGAGI. This CDR3 region has 14 residues. The V end lost 4 bases, the J end lost 8 bases, and 17 bases lay between the germline ends.

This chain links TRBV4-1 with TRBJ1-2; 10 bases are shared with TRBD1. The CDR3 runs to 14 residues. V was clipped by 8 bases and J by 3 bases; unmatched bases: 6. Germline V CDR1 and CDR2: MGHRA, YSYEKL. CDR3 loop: CASAPGQGYYGYTF. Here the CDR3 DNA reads TGCGCCAGCGCACCGGGACAGGGGTACTATGGCTACACCTTC.

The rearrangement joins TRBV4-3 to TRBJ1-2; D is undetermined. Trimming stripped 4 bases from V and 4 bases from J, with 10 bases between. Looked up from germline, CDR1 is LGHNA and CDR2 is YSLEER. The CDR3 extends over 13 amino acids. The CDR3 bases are TGCGCCAGCAGCCCCGAGGACTTCTATGGCTACACCTTC. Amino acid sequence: CASSPEDFYGYTF.

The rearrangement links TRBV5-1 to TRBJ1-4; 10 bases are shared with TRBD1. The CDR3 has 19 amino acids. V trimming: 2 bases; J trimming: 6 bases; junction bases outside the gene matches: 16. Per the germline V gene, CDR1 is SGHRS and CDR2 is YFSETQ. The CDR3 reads CASSLQGSSGGQGYEKLFF. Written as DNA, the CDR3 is TGCGCCAGCAGCTTACAGGGTTCGTCCGGGGGACAGGGGTATGAAAAACTGTTTTTT.

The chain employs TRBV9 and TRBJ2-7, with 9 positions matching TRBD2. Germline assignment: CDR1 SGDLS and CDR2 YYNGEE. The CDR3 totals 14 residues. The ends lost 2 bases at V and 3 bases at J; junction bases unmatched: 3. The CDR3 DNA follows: TGTGCCAGCAGCGTTAGCGGGGGACTCTACGAGCAGTACTTC. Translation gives CASSVSGGLYEQYF.

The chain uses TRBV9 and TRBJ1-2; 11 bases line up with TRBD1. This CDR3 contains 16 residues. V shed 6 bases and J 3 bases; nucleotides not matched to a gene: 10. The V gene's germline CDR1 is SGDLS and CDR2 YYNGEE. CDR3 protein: CASTQLRGQGDYGYTF. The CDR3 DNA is TGTGCCAGCACACAACTCCGGGGACAGGGGGACTATGGCTACACCTTC.

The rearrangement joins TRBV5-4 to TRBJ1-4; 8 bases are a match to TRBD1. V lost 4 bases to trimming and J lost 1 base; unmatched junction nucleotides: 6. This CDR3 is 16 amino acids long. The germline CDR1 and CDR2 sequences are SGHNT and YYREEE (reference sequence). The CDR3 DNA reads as TGTGCCAGCAGCCAGCAGGGGGCGGAAACTAATGAAAAACTGTTTTTT. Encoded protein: CASSQQGAETNEKLFF.

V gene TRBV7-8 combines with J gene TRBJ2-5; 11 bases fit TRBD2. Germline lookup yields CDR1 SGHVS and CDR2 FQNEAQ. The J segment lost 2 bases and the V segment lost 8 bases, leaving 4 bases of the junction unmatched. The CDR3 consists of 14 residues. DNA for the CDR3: TGTGCCAGCCGGCTAGCGGGGGGACAAGAGACCCAGTACTTC. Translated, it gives CASRLAGGQETQYF.

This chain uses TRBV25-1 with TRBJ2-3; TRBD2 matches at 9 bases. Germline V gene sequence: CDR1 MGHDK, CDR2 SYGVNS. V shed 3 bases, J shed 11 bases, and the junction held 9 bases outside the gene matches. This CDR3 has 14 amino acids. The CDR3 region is CASSEASGMPEQYF. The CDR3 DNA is TGTGCCAGCAGTGAGGCTAGCGGGATGCCTGAGCAGTATTTT.

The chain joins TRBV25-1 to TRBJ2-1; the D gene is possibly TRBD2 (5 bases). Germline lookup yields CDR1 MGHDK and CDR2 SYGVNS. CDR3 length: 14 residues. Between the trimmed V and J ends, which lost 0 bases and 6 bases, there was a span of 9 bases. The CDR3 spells CASSEYPGGNEQFF. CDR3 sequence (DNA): TGTGCCAGCAGTGAATACCCCGGAGGCAATGAGCAGTTCTTC.

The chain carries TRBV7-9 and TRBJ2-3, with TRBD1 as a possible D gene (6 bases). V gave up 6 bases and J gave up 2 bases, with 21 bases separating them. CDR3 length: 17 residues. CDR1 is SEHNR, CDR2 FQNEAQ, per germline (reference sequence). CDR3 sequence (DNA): TGTGCCAGCAGTCGGAGGTACAGGGTCGGGACCACAGATACGCAGTATTTT. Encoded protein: CASSRRYRVGTTDTQYF. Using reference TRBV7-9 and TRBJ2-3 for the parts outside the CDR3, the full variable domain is DTGVSQNPRHKITKRGQNVTFRCDPISEHNRLYWYRQTLGQGPEFLTYFQNEAQLEKSRLLSDRFSAERPKGSFSTLEIQRTEQGDSAMYLCASSRRYRVGTTDTQYFGPGTRLTVL.

In DNA form, the CDR3 reads TGTGCCGGTCAAGGAGTGAACACTGAAGCTTTCTTT. This sequence encodes CAGQGVNTEAFF. The chain has TRBV2 and TRBJ1-1, with D unclear. The germline gives CDR1 SNHLY, CDR2 FYNNEI. Trimming pared 11 bases from V and 0 bases from J, leaving 10 bases between. The CDR3 extends over 12 amino acids.

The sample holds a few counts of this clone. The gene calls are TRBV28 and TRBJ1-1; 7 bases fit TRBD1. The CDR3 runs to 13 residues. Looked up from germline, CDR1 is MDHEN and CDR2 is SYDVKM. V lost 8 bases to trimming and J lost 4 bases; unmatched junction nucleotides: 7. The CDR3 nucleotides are TGTGCCAGCCGCAGACAGGGTGGCACTGAAGCTTTCTTT. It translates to CASRRQGGTEAFF. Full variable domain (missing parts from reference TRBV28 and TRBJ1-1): DVKVTQSSRYLVKRTGEKVFLECVQDMDHENMFWYRQDPGLGLRLIYFSYDVKMKEKGDIPEGYSVSREKKERFSLILESASTNQTSMYLCASRRQGGTEAFFGQGTRLTVV.

Here the CDR3 reads CASRDRGSNQPQHF. CDR3 nucleotides: TGTGCCAGCAGGGACCGGGGAAGCAATCAGCCCCAGCATTTT. The chain carries TRBV25-1 and TRBJ1-5; D is undetermined. This CDR3 is built from 14 residues. V gave up 6 bases and J gave up 1 base, with 10 bases separating them. Germline lookup yields CDR1 MGHDK and CDR2 SYGVNS. Using reference TRBV25-1 and TRBJ1-5 for the parts outside the CDR3, the full variable domain is EADIYQTPRYLVIGTGKKITLECSQTMGHDKMYWYQQDPGMELHLIHYSYGVNSTEKGDLSSESTVSRIRTEHFPLTLESARPSHTSQYLCASRDRGSNQPQHFGDGTRLSIL.

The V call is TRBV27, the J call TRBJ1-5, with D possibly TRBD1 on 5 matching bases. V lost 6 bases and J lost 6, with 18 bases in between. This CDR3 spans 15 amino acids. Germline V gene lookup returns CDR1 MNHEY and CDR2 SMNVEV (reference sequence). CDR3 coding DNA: TGTGCCAGCAGATCTTCGTCAGGGTTCGGTCAGCCCCAGCATTTT. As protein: CASRSSSGFGQPQHF.

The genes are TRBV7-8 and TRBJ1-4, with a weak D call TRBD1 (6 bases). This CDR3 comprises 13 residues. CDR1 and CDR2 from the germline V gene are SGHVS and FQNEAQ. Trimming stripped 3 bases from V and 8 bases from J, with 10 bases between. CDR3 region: CASSLVRGEKLFF. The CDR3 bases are TGTGCCAGCAGCTTGGTGAGGGGGGAAAAACTGTTTTTT.